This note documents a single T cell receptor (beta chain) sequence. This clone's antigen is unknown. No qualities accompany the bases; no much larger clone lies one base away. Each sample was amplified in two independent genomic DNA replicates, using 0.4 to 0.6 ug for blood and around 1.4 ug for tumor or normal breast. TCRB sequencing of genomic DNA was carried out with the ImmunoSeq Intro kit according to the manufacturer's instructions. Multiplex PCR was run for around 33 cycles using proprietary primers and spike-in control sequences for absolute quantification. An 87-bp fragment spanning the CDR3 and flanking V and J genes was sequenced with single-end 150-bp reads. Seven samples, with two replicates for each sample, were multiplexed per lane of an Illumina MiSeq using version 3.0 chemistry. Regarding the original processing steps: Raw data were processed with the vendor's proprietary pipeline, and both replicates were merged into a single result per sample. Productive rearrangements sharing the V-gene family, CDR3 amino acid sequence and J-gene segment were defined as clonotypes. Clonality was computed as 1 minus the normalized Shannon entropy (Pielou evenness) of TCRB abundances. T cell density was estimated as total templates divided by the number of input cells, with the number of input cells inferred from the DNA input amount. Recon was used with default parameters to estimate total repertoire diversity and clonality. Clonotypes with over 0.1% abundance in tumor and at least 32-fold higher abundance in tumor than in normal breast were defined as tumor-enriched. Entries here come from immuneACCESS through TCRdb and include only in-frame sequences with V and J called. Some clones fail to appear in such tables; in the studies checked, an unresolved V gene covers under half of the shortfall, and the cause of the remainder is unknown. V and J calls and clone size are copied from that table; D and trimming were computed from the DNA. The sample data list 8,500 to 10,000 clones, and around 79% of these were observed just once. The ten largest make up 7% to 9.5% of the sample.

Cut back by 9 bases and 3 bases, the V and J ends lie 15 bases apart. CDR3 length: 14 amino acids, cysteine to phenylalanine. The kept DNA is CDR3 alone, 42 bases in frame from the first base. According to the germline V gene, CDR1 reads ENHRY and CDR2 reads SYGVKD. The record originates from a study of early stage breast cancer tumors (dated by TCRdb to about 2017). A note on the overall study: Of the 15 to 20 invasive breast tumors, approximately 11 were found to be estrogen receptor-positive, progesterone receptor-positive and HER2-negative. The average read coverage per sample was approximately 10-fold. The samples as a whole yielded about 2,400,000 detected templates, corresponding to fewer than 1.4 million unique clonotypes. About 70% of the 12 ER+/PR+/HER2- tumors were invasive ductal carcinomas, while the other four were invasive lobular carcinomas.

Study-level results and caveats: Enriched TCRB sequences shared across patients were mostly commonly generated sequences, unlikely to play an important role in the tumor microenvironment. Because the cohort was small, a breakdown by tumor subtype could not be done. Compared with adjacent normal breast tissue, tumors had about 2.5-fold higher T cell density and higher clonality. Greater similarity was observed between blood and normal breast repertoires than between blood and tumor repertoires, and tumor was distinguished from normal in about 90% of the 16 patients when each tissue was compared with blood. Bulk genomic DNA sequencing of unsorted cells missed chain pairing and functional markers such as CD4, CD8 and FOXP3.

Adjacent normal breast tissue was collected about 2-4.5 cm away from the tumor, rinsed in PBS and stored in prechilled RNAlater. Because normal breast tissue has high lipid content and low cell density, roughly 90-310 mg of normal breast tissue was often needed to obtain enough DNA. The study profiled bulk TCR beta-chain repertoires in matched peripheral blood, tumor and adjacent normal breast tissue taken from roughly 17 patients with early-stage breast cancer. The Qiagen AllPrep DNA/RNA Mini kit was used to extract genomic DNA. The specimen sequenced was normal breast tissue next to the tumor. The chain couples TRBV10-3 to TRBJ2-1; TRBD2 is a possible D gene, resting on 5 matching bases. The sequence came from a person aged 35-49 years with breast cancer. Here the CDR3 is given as CAMSGVRDYNEQFF. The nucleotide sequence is TGTGCCATGTCCGGGGTGCGAGACTACAATGAGCAGTTCTTC.